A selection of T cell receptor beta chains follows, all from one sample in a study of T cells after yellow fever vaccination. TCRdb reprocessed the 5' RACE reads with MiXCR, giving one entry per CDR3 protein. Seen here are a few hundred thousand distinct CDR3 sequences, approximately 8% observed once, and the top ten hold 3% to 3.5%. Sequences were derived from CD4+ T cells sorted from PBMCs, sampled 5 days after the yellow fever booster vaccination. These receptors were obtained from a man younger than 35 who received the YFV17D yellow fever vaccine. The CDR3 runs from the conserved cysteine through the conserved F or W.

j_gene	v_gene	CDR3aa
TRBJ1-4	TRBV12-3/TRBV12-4	CASRSLRGGYLFF
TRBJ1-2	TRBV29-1	CSVARGVLPPYTF
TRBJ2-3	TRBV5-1	CASSGGGRSTDTQYF
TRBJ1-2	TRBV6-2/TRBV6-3	CASGEPYYGYTF
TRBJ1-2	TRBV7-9	CASSFLQPYGYTF
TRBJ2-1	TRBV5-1	CASSWRRLAGARSYNEQFF
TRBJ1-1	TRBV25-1	CASSLIGKNTEAFF
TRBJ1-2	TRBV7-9	CASSLELLGQSF
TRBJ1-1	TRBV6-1	CASSEAGGLPFF
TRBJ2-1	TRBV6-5	CASSLDSEQFF
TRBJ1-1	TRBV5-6	CASSNRLRPEAFF
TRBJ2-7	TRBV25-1	CASSDWFGGTYEQYF
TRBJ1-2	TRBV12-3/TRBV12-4	CASSFRNYGYTF
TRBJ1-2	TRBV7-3	CASSLGQASPSYGYTF
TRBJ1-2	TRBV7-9	CASSFEPRDYGYTF
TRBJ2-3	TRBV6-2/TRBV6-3	CASLNSRTGGLVF
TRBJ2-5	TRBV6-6	CASSYSSRRIETQYF
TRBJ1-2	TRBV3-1	CASSQDAGGAGLNYGYTF
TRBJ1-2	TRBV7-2	CASSLWRVNYGYTF
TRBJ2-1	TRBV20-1	CSARPSRDTSYNEQFF
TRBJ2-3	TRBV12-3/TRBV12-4	CASSLVRGYTDTQYF
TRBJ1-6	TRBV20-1	CSGSNWDSPLHF
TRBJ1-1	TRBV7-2	CASSSPTALNTEAFF
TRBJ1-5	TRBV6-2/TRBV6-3	CASSYRQGRYQPQHF
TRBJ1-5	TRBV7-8	CASSLVWGDRVEDQPQHF
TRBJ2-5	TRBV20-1	CSARVGGGVETQYF
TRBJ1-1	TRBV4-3	CASSQGSSGPGRAFF
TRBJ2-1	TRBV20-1	CSARDSGGVNEQFF
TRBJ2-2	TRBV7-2	CASSLNAFVAGGGGELFF
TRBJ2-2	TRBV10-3	CAIKLPLGAGELFF
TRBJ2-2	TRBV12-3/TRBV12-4	CASSFSGGAFGELFF
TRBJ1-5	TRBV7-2	CASSLTGKQPQHF
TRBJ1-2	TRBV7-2	CASSPGGTYYGYTF
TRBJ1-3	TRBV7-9	CASSLALGGGNTIYF
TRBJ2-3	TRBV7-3	CASSLMVGGDTQYF
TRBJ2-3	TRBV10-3	CAITPHSSSTDTQYF
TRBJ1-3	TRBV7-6	CASSLDAQGTANTIYF
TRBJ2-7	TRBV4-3	CASSPHTGDYEQYF
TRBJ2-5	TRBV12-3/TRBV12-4	CASSSGAPETQYF
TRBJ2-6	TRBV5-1	CASSFRQGSISGANVLTF
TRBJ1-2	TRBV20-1	CSALPLDRVYGYTF
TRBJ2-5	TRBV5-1	CASSFDSQETQYF
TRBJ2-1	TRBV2	CASSERNEQFF
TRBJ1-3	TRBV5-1	CASRDAGNTIYF
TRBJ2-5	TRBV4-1	CASSQTWDREETQYF
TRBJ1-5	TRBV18	CASSPQGTGGGQPQHF
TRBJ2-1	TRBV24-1	CATSEGGLFNEQFF
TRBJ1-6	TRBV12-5	CASGLGHSISPLHF
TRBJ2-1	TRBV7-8	CASSLVTRGSGEQFF
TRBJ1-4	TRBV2	CASRGDRGNEKLFF
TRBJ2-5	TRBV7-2	CASKTGTQTRGYDQYF
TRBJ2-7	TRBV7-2	CASSITRGEQYF
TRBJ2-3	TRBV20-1	CSASRTHFPPDTQYF
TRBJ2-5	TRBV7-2	CASSLSGIEETQYF
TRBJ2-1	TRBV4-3	CASSQEYQKQYNEQFF
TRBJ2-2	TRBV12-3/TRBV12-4	CASRPGENTGELFF
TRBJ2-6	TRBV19	CSSSAYGLMVGANVLTF